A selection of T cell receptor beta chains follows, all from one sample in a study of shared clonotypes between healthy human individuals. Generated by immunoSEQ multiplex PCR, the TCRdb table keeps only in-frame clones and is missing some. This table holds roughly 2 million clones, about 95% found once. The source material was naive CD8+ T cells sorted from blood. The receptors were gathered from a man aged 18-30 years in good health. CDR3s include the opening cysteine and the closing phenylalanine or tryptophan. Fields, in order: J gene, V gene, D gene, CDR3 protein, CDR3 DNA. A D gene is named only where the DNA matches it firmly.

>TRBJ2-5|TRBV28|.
CASSSTGRIETQYF
TGTGCCAGCAGTTCAACAGGGAGGATAGAGACCCAGTACTTC
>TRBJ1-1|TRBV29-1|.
CSVEDLRAEAFF
TGCAGCGTTGAAGATTTGCGGGCTGAAGCTTTCTTT
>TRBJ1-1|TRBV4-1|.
CASSQVGTPNTEAFF
TGCGCCAGCAGCCAAGTCGGTACACCGAACACTGAAGCTTTCTTT
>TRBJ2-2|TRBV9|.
CASSVLNGELFF
TGTGCCAGCAGCGTACTGAACGGGGAGCTGTTTTTT
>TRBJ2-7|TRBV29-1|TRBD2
CSVTSGGSYEQYF
TGCAGCGTGACTAGCGGGGGGTCCTACGAGCAGTACTTC
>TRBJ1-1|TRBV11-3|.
CASSSDGGEAFF
TGTGCCAGCAGCTCCGATGGGGGTGAAGCTTTCTTT
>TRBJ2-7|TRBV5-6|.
CASTTTTNSYEQYF
TGTGCCAGCACGACGACTACCAATAGCTACGAGCAGTACTTC
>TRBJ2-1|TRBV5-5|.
CASSLLPPNEQFF
TGTGCCAGCAGCTTACTACCGCCCAATGAGCAGTTCTTC
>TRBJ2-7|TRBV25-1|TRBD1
CASSEGTVPSYEQYF
TGTGCCAGCAGTGAGGGGACAGTCCCCTCCTACGAGCAGTACTTC
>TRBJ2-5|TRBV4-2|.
CASSQQETQYF
TGTGCCAGCAGCCAACAAGAGACCCAGTACTTC
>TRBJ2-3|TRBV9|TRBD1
CASSVLRQGLTDTQYF
TGTGCCAGCAGCGTTCTCAGACAGGGGCTCACAGATACGCAGTATTTT
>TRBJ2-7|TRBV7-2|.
CASSFTGFSYEQYF
TGTGCCAGCAGCTTTACGGGATTCTCCTACGAGCAGTACTTC
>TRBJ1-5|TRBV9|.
CASSTWDSNQPQHF
TGTGCCAGCAGCACTTGGGACAGCAATCAGCCCCAGCATTTT
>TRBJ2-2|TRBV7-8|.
CASGRENTGELFF
TGTGCCAGCGGGCGGGAGAACACCGGGGAGCTGTTTTTT